This T cell receptor (beta chain) was captured in a study of cytomegalovirus exposure and HLA in healthy donors. General observations from the study: As confirmed in vitro, a few CMV-associated chains were specific for CMV antigens. Most TCR sequences were seen very rarely across donors, but some public TCRs occurred in many.

In the PCR, 60 Vbeta and 13 Jbeta primers were used. Profiled with immunoSEQ multiplex PCR; TCRdb holds only in-frame clones, not every one. The sample has 150,000 to 200,000 clones, 68% seen once. About this clone itself: No antigen is known for it.

CDR1 MNHEY and CDR2 SMNVEV come from the germline V gene (reference sequence). V was shortened by 6 bases and J by 1 base, with 13 bases between the two germline ends. CDR3 length equals 15 residues. Sequenced input: PBMCs. This chain uses TRBV27 with TRBJ1-3, with D perhaps TRBD1 (5 bases). The TCR sequence derives from a man in his fifties in good health and CMV-seronegative. The CDR3 DNA sequence: TGTGCCAGCAGCCCTGGGGGGGGATCTGGAAACACCATATATTTT. Amino acid sequence: CASSPGGGSGNTIYF.